In its sample, the clone carrying this T cell receptor beta chain was seen a few times. The data stem from a study of T cells in Graves' hyperthyroidism and ophthalmopathy. V lost 6 bases and J 0 bases, leaving 3 bases between the germline ends. This CDR3 comprises 12 residues. The germline V gene encodes CDR1 SGDLS and CDR2 YYNGEE. The CDR3 regions of TCR beta were amplified from RNA transcripts. The HTBI set primed first-round TCR CDR3 RT-PCR. TCRdb used MiXCR to reprocess the multiplex PCR reads, holding one entry per CDR3 protein. This repertoire shows around 420,000 distinct CDR3 sequences, about 13% found once; its top ten account for 5% to 6%.

The V call is TRBV9, the J call TRBJ2-2; D gene unclear. The sequenced sample consisted of blood. The receptor's source is a woman between 18 and 30 years old with Graves' hyperthyroidism. CDR3 bases: TGTGCCAGCAATTCGAACACCGGGGAGCTGTTTTTT. Translating gives CASNSNTGELFF.